This T cell receptor beta chain originates from a study of shared clonotypes between healthy human individuals. Overall study results and limits: The sharing of 4% to 5.5% of naive CD4 clonotypes was seen across a handful of donors.

Generated by immunoSEQ multiplex PCR, the TCRdb table keeps only in-frame clones and is missing some. The sample has 1.6 million or so clones, roughly 95% seen once. In the case of this clone: No antigen is known for it.

The germline V gene encodes CDR1 SGHNT and CDR2 YENEEA. CDR3 length: 15 amino acids. Trimming took 4 bases from V and 0 from J, leaving 7 bases between them. This rearrangement joins TRBV11-3 to TRBJ2-6; no definite D call. This receptor was obtained from a man aged 25 to 40 in good health. Sequencing was done on a sample of naive CD4+ T cells sorted from blood. The subset here: CD45RA+ positively selected. CDR3 loop: CASSSAASGANVLTF. CDR3 DNA sequence: TGTGCCAGCAGCTCGGCAGCCTCTGGGGCCAACGTCCTGACTTTC.